The following is a TCR beta chain sequence with its context. CDR1 and CDR2 from the germline V gene are SGHKS and YYEKEE (reference sequence). The ends lost 0 bases at V and 10 bases at J; junction bases unmatched: 4. CDR3 length: 14 residues. In the original analysis: Amplification with reference gene primers provided the estimates of nucleated cell counts. Sequencing used immunoSEQ multiplex PCR; TCRdb keeps in-frame clones, though not all of them. V and J calls plus clone size are reproduced from that table; the DNA served to infer D and trimming. The sample holds 200,000 to 250,000 clones, roughly 84% seen once. These data belong to a study of blood T cell repertoires in COVID-19. Study-level information: Spain, Italy and the United States supplied samples that represented acute and convalescent COVID-19.

Specimen: peripheral blood. This clonotype was sampled from a woman aged 80 or over with acute or convalescent COVID-19. The chain carries TRBV5-5 and TRBJ1-6, with TRBD1 matching over 7 bases. The CDR3 loop reads CASSLEGANSPLHF. The CDR3 nucleotides read TGTGCCAGCAGCTTGGAGGGGGCGAACTCACCCCTCCACTTT. The full variable domain, in which reference TRBV5-5 and TRBJ1-6 provide the parts outside the CDR3, is DAGVTQSPTHLIKTRGQQVTLRCSPISGHKSVSWYQQVLGQGPQFIFQYYEKEERGRGNFPDRFSARQFPNYSSELNVNALLLGDSALYLCASSLEGANSPLHFGNGTRLTVT.